The rows below give T cell receptor beta chains drawn from one sample of a study of blood T cell repertoires in COVID-19. Clones were sequenced by immunoSEQ multiplex PCR, and TCRdb holds only the in-frame ones, with some missing. This sample carries 250,000 to 300,000 clones, approximately 90% of them seen once, and the ten largest clones take 2.3%. The sequenced sample consisted of PBMCs or T cells enriched from blood (not recorded which). The receptors here all came from a woman between 35 and 50 years old with acute COVID-19. The CDR3 runs from the conserved cysteine through the conserved F or W. The order of the fields is D gene, V gene, clone size, J gene, CDR3 protein, CDR3 DNA. D genes are given only for firm matches. The size of a clone is reported for some rows only, either as once, few or many, or as a class for expanded clones.

D gene: .; V gene: TRBV6-5; clone size: once; J gene: TRBJ1-3; CDR3 protein: CASTSGGNSGNTIYF; CDR3 DNA: TGTGCCAGCACCTCCGGAGGGAACTCTGGAAACACCATATATTTT
D gene: TRBD1; V gene: TRBV7-2; clone size: .; J gene: TRBJ1-2; CDR3 protein: CASSPRQGFNYGYTF; CDR3 DNA: TGTGCCAGCAGCCCCCGACAGGGTTTTAACTATGGCTACACCTTC
D gene: TRBD1; V gene: TRBV11-2; clone size: .; J gene: TRBJ1-1; CDR3 protein: CASSLGPGQGNTEAFF; CDR3 DNA: TGTGCCAGCAGCTTAGGTCCGGGACAGGGGAACACTGAAGCTTTCTTT
D gene: .; V gene: TRBV7-2; clone size: .; J gene: TRBJ2-5; CDR3 protein: CASSLYKQETQYF; CDR3 DNA: TGTGCCAGCAGCTTATACAAGCAAGAGACCCAGTACTTC
D gene: .; V gene: TRBV24-1; clone size: .; J gene: TRBJ2-7; CDR3 protein: CATSAGDEQYF; CDR3 DNA: TGTGCCACCAGTGCAGGTGACGAGCAGTACTTC
D gene: .; V gene: TRBV19; clone size: .; J gene: TRBJ1-6; CDR3 protein: CASSMGNSPLHF; CDR3 DNA: TGTGCCAGTAGTATGGGCAATTCACCCCTCCACTTT
D gene: TRBD1; V gene: TRBV29-1; clone size: .; J gene: TRBJ1-5; CDR3 protein: CSVGTGNQPQHF; CDR3 DNA: TGCAGCGTCGGGACAGGGAATCAGCCCCAGCATTTT
D gene: .; V gene: TRBV27; clone size: .; J gene: TRBJ1-1; CDR3 protein: CASSFRVVNTEAFF; CDR3 DNA: TGTGCCAGCAGTTTCCGGGTGGTAAACACTGAAGCTTTCTTT
D gene: .; V gene: TRBV27; clone size: .; J gene: TRBJ2-7; CDR3 protein: CASSPRPTGGDNEQYF; CDR3 DNA: TGTGCCAGCAGTCCCCGCCCCACAGGGGGGGATAACGAGCAGTACTTC
D gene: TRBD1; V gene: TRBV7-2; clone size: once; J gene: TRBJ2-7; CDR3 protein: CASSQTGGRHYEQYF; CDR3 DNA: TGTGCCAGCAGCCAAACAGGGGGCCGCCACTACGAGCAGTACTTC
D gene: .; V gene: TRBV6-5; clone size: .; J gene: TRBJ2-7; CDR3 protein: CASGRPGELTYEQYF; CDR3 DNA: TGTGCCAGCGGGCGTCCAGGGGAGTTGACCTACGAGCAGTACTTC
D gene: .; V gene: TRBV27; clone size: .; J gene: TRBJ1-1; CDR3 protein: CASSFRPGEAFF; CDR3 DNA: TGTGCCAGCAGTTTTCGGCCGGGTGAAGCTTTCTTT
D gene: TRBD2; V gene: TRBV7-8; clone size: once; J gene: TRBJ2-7; CDR3 protein: CASRQKAGGRDEQYF; CDR3 DNA: TGTGCCAGCAGACAAAAAGCGGGAGGGCGCGACGAGCAGTACTTC
D gene: .; V gene: TRBV18; clone size: .; J gene: TRBJ1-2; CDR3 protein: CASSPGGRFVHGYTF; CDR3 DNA: TGTGCCAGCTCACCGGGTGGGCGTTTTGTCCATGGCTACACCTTC
D gene: TRBD1; V gene: TRBV27; clone size: .; J gene: TRBJ1-6; CDR3 protein: CASSRGTGESPLHF; CDR3 DNA: TGTGCCAGCAGTCGCGGGACAGGTGAATCACCCCTCCACTTT
D gene: TRBD1; V gene: TRBV5-1; clone size: .; J gene: TRBJ2-3; CDR3 protein: CASSLPLQGVDTQYF; CDR3 DNA: TGCGCCAGCAGCTTGCCGTTACAGGGGGTGGATACGCAGTATTTT
D gene: TRBD1; V gene: TRBV7-9; clone size: .; J gene: TRBJ1-2; CDR3 protein: CASSSGQGPYGYTF; CDR3 DNA: TGTGCCAGCAGCAGCGGACAGGGACCGTATGGCTACACCTTC
D gene: .; V gene: TRBV6-6; clone size: .; J gene: TRBJ2-7; CDR3 protein: CASSYDSYEQYF; CDR3 DNA: TGTGCCAGCAGTTATGACAGCTACGAGCAGTACTTC
D gene: TRBD2; V gene: TRBV5-6; clone size: .; J gene: TRBJ2-5; CDR3 protein: CASSLVVGGAQETQYF; CDR3 DNA: TGTGCCAGCAGCTTGGTTGTCGGGGGGGCCCAGGAGACCCAGTACTTC
D gene: TRBD2; V gene: TRBV5-1; clone size: .; J gene: TRBJ2-2; CDR3 protein: CASGVAGGETGELFF; CDR3 DNA: TGCGCCAGCGGCGTAGCGGGAGGCGAGACCGGGGAGCTGTTTTTT
D gene: .; V gene: TRBV5-4; clone size: .; J gene: TRBJ2-3; CDR3 protein: CASSWTDSDTQYF; CDR3 DNA: TGTGCCAGCAGCTGGACGGACTCAGATACGCAGTATTTT
D gene: .; V gene: TRBV5-3; clone size: .; J gene: TRBJ2-7; CDR3 protein: CARSLGEAGAVYEQYF; CDR3 DNA: TGTGCCAGAAGCTTGGGTGAGGCGGGGGCTGTCTACGAGCAGTACTTC
D gene: TRBD1; V gene: TRBV18; clone size: .; J gene: TRBJ2-7; CDR3 protein: CASSPGDRVIYEQYF; CDR3 DNA: TGTGCCAGCTCACCAGGGGACAGGGTGATCTACGAGCAGTACTTC
D gene: TRBD1; V gene: TRBV2; clone size: once; J gene: TRBJ1-5; CDR3 protein: CASRGQGNQPQHF; CDR3 DNA: TGTGCCAGCAGGGGACAGGGCAATCAGCCCCAGCATTTT
D gene: .; V gene: TRBV6-5; clone size: .; J gene: TRBJ2-5; CDR3 protein: CASSYSPAGAETQYF; CDR3 DNA: TGTGCCAGCAGTTACTCTCCGGCAGGGGCAGAGACCCAGTACTTC
D gene: TRBD2; V gene: TRBV29-1; clone size: .; J gene: TRBJ2-5; CDR3 protein: CSFLAGGSTLGTQYF; CDR3 DNA: TGCAGCTTTCTTGCGGGGGGCTCCACCCTTGGGACCCAGTACTTC
D gene: TRBD1; V gene: TRBV5-4; clone size: .; J gene: TRBJ1-4; CDR3 protein: CASSSSRDRAFEKLFF; CDR3 DNA: TGTGCCAGCAGCTCTTCTAGGGACAGGGCATTTGAAAAACTGTTTTTT
D gene: TRBD2; V gene: TRBV24-1; clone size: .; J gene: TRBJ2-2; CDR3 protein: CATSGGLAGAYTGELFF; CDR3 DNA: TGTGCCACCAGTGGGGGGCTAGCGGGAGCTTACACCGGGGAGCTGTTTTTT
D gene: .; V gene: TRBV5-6; clone size: .; J gene: TRBJ2-2; CDR3 protein: CASSLGGLSGELFF; CDR3 DNA: TGTGCCAGCAGCTTGGGGGGACTCTCCGGGGAGCTGTTTTTT
D gene: .; V gene: TRBV9; clone size: .; J gene: TRBJ1-6; CDR3 protein: CASSVRVYNSPLHF; CDR3 DNA: TGTGCCAGCAGCGTCCGGGTTTATAATTCACCCCTCCACTTT
D gene: TRBD1; V gene: TRBV19; clone size: .; J gene: TRBJ2-2; CDR3 protein: CASSPGDRGLYGELFF; CDR3 DNA: TGTGCCAGTAGTCCCGGGGACAGGGGGCTGTACGGGGAGCTGTTTTTT
D gene: TRBD1; V gene: TRBV28; clone size: once; J gene: TRBJ1-1; CDR3 protein: CASSQPVGTGNTEAFF; CDR3 DNA: TGTGCCAGCAGTCAACCCGTCGGGACAGGGAACACTGAAGCTTTCTTT
D gene: TRBD2; V gene: TRBV4-3; clone size: .; J gene: TRBJ2-2; CDR3 protein: CASSQGGRADNTGELFF; CDR3 DNA: TGCGCCAGCAGCCAGGGAGGGAGAGCGGACAACACCGGGGAGCTGTTTTTT
D gene: .; V gene: TRBV19; clone size: .; J gene: TRBJ1-2; CDR3 protein: CASSPPPKGNYGYTF; CDR3 DNA: TGTGCCAGTAGTCCTCCCCCTAAGGGGAACTATGGCTACACCTTC
D gene: TRBD1; V gene: TRBV18; clone size: .; J gene: TRBJ2-7; CDR3 protein: CASSPGTGYYEQYF; CDR3 DNA: TGTGCCAGCTCACCAGGGACAGGCTACTACGAGCAGTACTTC
D gene: TRBD2; V gene: TRBV20-1; clone size: .; J gene: TRBJ2-1; CDR3 protein: CSASRGAGGPTNEQFF; CDR3 DNA: TGCAGTGCTAGTCGGGGAGCGGGGGGGCCCACGAATGAGCAGTTCTTC
D gene: .; V gene: TRBV6-1; clone size: .; J gene: TRBJ1-6; CDR3 protein: CASSEPQVYSPLHF; CDR3 DNA: TGTGCCAGCAGTGAACCCCAGGTTTATTCACCCCTCCACTTT
D gene: TRBD1; V gene: TRBV18; clone size: .; J gene: TRBJ1-3; CDR3 protein: CASSPRTGMQEGNTIYF; CDR3 DNA: TGTGCCAGCTCACCACGGACAGGGATGCAGGAAGGAAACACCATATATTTT
D gene: .; V gene: TRBV7-2; clone size: once; J gene: TRBJ2-5; CDR3 protein: CASSPQLLDQETQYF; CDR3 DNA: TGTGCCAGCAGCCCCCAACTCCTAGATCAAGAGACCCAGTACTTC
D gene: .; V gene: TRBV28; clone size: .; J gene: TRBJ1-2; CDR3 protein: CASSFRRGANYGYTF; CDR3 DNA: TGTGCCAGCAGTTTTCGGCGGGGGGCTAACTATGGCTACACCTTC
D gene: .; V gene: TRBV7-8; clone size: .; J gene: TRBJ2-1; CDR3 protein: CASSRPGTYNEQFF; CDR3 DNA: TGTGCCAGCAGCCGACCCGGGACTTACAATGAGCAGTTCTTC
D gene: .; V gene: TRBV4-2; clone size: .; J gene: TRBJ1-2; CDR3 protein: CASSHPTVYGYTF; CDR3 DNA: TGTGCCAGCAGCCACCCGACAGTCTATGGCTACACCTTC
D gene: .; V gene: TRBV5-1; clone size: .; J gene: TRBJ2-3; CDR3 protein: CASSFFGAGTDTQYF; CDR3 DNA: TGCGCCAGCAGCTTTTTTGGGGCAGGCACAGATACGCAGTATTTT
D gene: .; V gene: TRBV11-2; clone size: .; J gene: TRBJ1-1; CDR3 protein: CASSSQSAVNTEAFF; CDR3 DNA: TGTGCCAGCAGCAGCCAGAGTGCGGTGAACACTGAAGCTTTCTTT
D gene: TRBD1; V gene: TRBV6-5; clone size: .; J gene: TRBJ2-3; CDR3 protein: CASSPRGGSTDTQYF; CDR3 DNA: TGTGCCAGCAGTCCTCGAGGGGGCAGCACAGATACGCAGTATTTT
D gene: .; V gene: TRBV9; clone size: .; J gene: TRBJ2-3; CDR3 protein: CASGGSGTDTQYF; CDR3 DNA: TGTGCCAGCGGTGGTAGCGGCACAGATACGCAGTATTTT
D gene: .; V gene: TRBV5-4; clone size: few; J gene: TRBJ1-6; CDR3 protein: CASSPWGSSSYNSPLHF; CDR3 DNA: TGTGCCAGCAGCCCGTGGGGCTCTAGCTCCTATAATTCACCCCTCCACTTT
D gene: .; V gene: TRBV7-9; clone size: .; J gene: TRBJ2-3; CDR3 protein: CASSPRDKDTDTQYF; CDR3 DNA: TGTGCCAGCAGTCCCCGGGACAAAGACACAGATACGCAGTATTTT
D gene: TRBD1; V gene: TRBV3-1/TRBV3-2; clone size: .; J gene: TRBJ2-1; CDR3 protein: CASSRDRARYNEQFF; CDR3 DNA: TGTGCCAGCAGCCGGGACAGGGCCCGTTACAATGAGCAGTTCTTC
D gene: .; V gene: TRBV7-3; clone size: .; J gene: TRBJ2-1; CDR3 protein: CASSLSGYNEQFF; CDR3 DNA: TGTGCCAGCAGCTTATCAGGCTACAATGAGCAGTTCTTC
D gene: .; V gene: TRBV12-5; clone size: .; J gene: TRBJ1-1; CDR3 protein: CASGAGPRGVNTEAFF; CDR3 DNA: TGTGCTAGTGGTGCAGGGCCCCGCGGTGTAAACACTGAAGCTTTCTTT
D gene: .; V gene: TRBV12-3/TRBV12-4; clone size: few; J gene: TRBJ1-3; CDR3 protein: CASSSHSGNTIYF; CDR3 DNA: TGTGCCAGCAGTTCCCACTCTGGAAACACCATATATTTT
D gene: .; V gene: TRBV5-1; clone size: .; J gene: TRBJ1-1; CDR3 protein: CASSPTTVNTEAFF; CDR3 DNA: TGCGCCAGCAGCCCGACGACAGTGAACACTGAAGCTTTCTTT
D gene: TRBD1; V gene: TRBV7-2; clone size: .; J gene: TRBJ2-3; CDR3 protein: CASSLGAGGALVDTQYF; CDR3 DNA: TGTGCCAGCAGCTTAGGGGCAGGGGGCGCACTTGTAGATACGCAGTATTTT
D gene: TRBD2; V gene: TRBV19; clone size: .; J gene: TRBJ2-1; CDR3 protein: CASLAGGTYNEQFF; CDR3 DNA: TGTGCCAGCCTAGCGGGAGGTACCTACAATGAGCAGTTCTTC